Given below is one T cell receptor beta chain in context. The sample is drawn from a study of blood T cells in healthy people across ages. The CDR3 has 15 residues. Trimming removed 3 bases from V and 4 bases from J, with 13 bases in between. The use of a sample-barcoded 5' primer and a J-beta primer mix characterized a second PCR of roughly 7 to 12 cycles. TCRdb passed the 5' RACE reads through MiXCR, listing each CDR3 protein once. Of under 2,000,000 distinct CDR3 sequences in the sample, approximately 50% are singletons; the top ten hold 2.1%. The V gene is TRBV12-3 or TRBV12-4, the J gene TRBJ1-5; tentative D call: TRBD1 (5 bases). The specimen sequenced was blood. The TCR sequence derives from a woman aged 40 to 49 in good health. CDR3 residues: CASSFGDGRNQPQHF. The CDR3 DNA reads TGTGCCAGCAGTTTCGGGGACGGGAGGAATCAGCCCCAGCATTTT.